The source of this T cell receptor beta chain is a study of blood T cells in healthy people across ages. PCR was performed a second time for about 6 to 11 cycles using a sample-barcoded 5' primer and a J-beta primer mix. Using its own MiXCR run on the 5' RACE reads, TCRdb lists one record per CDR3 protein. In the table there are roughly 1.4 million distinct CDR3 sequences, approximately 59% of which are singletons. This CDR3 has 15 amino acids. Germline loops: CDR1 LGHNA, CDR2 YSLEER. With 1 base removed from V and 8 bases from J, the gap between germline ends came to 14 bases. The sequenced sample consisted of blood. The chain carries TRBV4-3 and TRBJ1-4; D may be TRBD1 (6 bases). The clonotype originates from a man between 18 and 29 years old in good health. Here the CDR3 reads CASSQGNRVREKLFF. CDR3 nucleotides: TGCGCCAGCAGCCAAGGGAACAGGGTTAGGGAAAAACTGTTTTTT.